This T cell receptor (beta chain) was sequenced during a study of regulatory T cells in long-lasting Graves disease. Sample time point: newly diagnosed GD, antithyroid drugs for less than 3 months. PBMC RNA was the source of the TCR library. Libraries of TCR beta came from iRepertoire HTBI primers plus Arm-PCR of CDR3 regions. TCRdb fed the multiplex PCR reads into MiXCR, producing one record per CDR3 protein. The data hold a few hundred thousand distinct CDR3 sequences, with about 16% observed a single time. This clonotype was recorded at least ten times. The clonotype comes from a female donor with Graves disease. This specimen was peripheral blood mononuclear cells (PBMCs), taken at new diagnosis, from a patient treated with antithyroid drugs.

CDR3 sequence: CATTSDRGSETQYF. The DNA for the CDR3 is TGTGCCACCACCAGCGACAGGGGGTCAGAGACCCAGTACTTC. The chain joins TRBV15 to TRBJ2-5, with TRBD1 matching 9 bases. The J segment lost 4 bases and the V segment lost 7 bases, leaving 7 bases of the junction unmatched. The CDR3 is 14 residues long. The germline V gene encodes CDR1 LNHNV and CDR2 YYDKDF (reference sequence).